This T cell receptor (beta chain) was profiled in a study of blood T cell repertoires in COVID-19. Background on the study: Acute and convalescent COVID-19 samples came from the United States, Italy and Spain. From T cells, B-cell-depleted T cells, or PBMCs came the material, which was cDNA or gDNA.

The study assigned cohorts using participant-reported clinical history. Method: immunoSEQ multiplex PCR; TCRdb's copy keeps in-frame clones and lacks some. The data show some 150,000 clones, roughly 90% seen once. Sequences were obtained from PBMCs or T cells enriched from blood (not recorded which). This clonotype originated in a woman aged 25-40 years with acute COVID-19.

The CDR3 loop is CASSLLADYYGYTF. The CDR3 bases are TGTGCCAGCAGTTTATTGGCAGATTACTATGGCTACACCTTC. The chain carries TRBV28 and TRBJ1-2; D gene ambiguous. CDR1 is MDHEN and CDR2 is SYDVKM in the germline V gene. V lost 1 base and J 3 bases, leaving 9 bases between the germline ends. This CDR3 is built from 14 residues.